The clone carrying this T cell receptor (beta chain) was recorded many times. Arm-PCR with iRepertoire HTBI primers amplified the CDR3 regions for these TCR beta libraries. TCRdb reprocessed the multiplex PCR reads via MiXCR and lists one record per CDR3 protein. The sample lists 200,000 to 250,000 distinct CDR3 sequences, around a fifth occurring once. This CDR3 has 15 residues. Trimming removed 1 base from V and 4 bases from J, with 13 bases in between. Looked up from germline, CDR1 is KGHSH and CDR2 is LQKENI. Time point reported: newly diagnosed GD, antithyroid drugs for less than 3 months. PBMCs provided the RNA from which the TCR library was made. These data originate in a study of regulatory T cells in long-lasting Graves disease. These data were also filed under a second study, of T cells in Graves' hyperthyroidism and ophthalmopathy. Turning to that study: First-round RT-PCR with HTBI primers amplified the TCR CDR3 region.

The TCR originated in a woman in her thirties with Graves disease. Material: peripheral blood mononuclear cells (PBMCs), obtained at new diagnosis, from a patient treated with antithyroid drugs. The V and J genes are TRBV18 and TRBJ1-1; no reliable D call. CDR3 protein: CASSPLEGLGTEAFF. The CDR3 DNA follows: TGTGCCAGCTCACCACTTGAAGGGCTGGGCACTGAAGCTTTCTTT.